This is a list of T cell receptor beta chains from one sample in a study of identical twins. TCRdb passed the 5' RACE reads through MiXCR, listing each CDR3 protein once. This repertoire shows roughly 250,000 distinct CDR3 sequences, 7.5% found once; its top ten account for under 7%. The data also belong to a second study, concerning yellow fever vaccine responses in identical twins.

The material sequenced was CD8+ T cells sorted from blood. These receptors were taken from a young woman in good health. Both conserved end residues are trimmed from each CDR3.

v_gene | CDR3aa
TRBV5-1 | ASSQSLYDEQF
TRBV5-6 | ASSLAPVSLTDTQY
TRBV12-3/TRBV12-4 | ASSSNPTHGNTIY
TRBV7-7 | ASSLAPRADYIHEQF
TRBV28 | ASSFWSNTGELF
TRBV28 | ASSGRGPPYNEQF
TRBV29-1 | SVVTDTQY
TRBV4-2 | ASSRLWTGGSEAF
TRBV16 | ASSRTGNTIY
TRBV9 | ASSDPGTSGNTIY
TRBV7-3 | ASSLSGTKGPNTEAF
TRBV11-2 | ASSSGLAKSLFIHEQY
TRBV2 | ASTPNTGPDRYEQY
TRBV10-2 | ASSPLGRAQY
TRBV3-1 | ASSQEFATSDIGELF
TRBV12-3/TRBV12-4 | ASSAGTSAYEQY
TRBV7-9 | ASTEDGYNEQF
TRBV5-1 | ASSFSRDSKNIQY
TRBV13 | ASSFTGIGEQY
TRBV29-1 | SVGRQGGYT
TRBV7-8 | ASSFGLAGGPNNEQF
TRBV20-1 | SARDSGQENQPQH
TRBV5-1 | ASSLGDRGGNQPQH
TRBV12-3/TRBV12-4 | ASRRVTSSGEITDTQY